The clone carrying this T cell receptor (beta chain) was recorded only once. Methods used by the authors: Reference gene primer amplification yielded estimated nucleated cell counts. Data came from immunoSEQ multiplex PCR; TCRdb stores just in-frame clones and leaves some out. The DNA gave D and trimming, while V, J and clone size come from that table. The sample records around 20,000 clones, about 90% being singletons. This record belongs to a study of blood T cell repertoires in COVID-19. Across the study: The United States, Italy and Spain were the sources of the acute and convalescent COVID-19 samples. Nucleic acid was either cDNA or gDNA, and it came from T cells, B-cell-depleted T cells, or PBMCs.

With 2 bases clipped from V and 2 bases from J, the junction kept 4 bases outside the gene matches. The CDR3 consists of 15 residues. The germline V gene encodes CDR1 MNHNY and CDR2 SVGAGI (reference sequence). The sample was peripheral blood. The genes are TRBV6-6 and TRBJ2-3; 7 nucleotides line up with TRBD2. The source of this sequence is a human donor with active COVID-19. The donor label of this sample is uncertain. The CDR3: CASSYPSGPTDTQYF. For the CDR3, the DNA is TGTGCCAGCAGTTACCCTAGCGGCCCCACAGATACGCAGTATTTT.